Listed here are 23 T cell receptor beta chains from one sample, sequenced in a study of blood T cell repertoires in COVID-19. TCRdb keeps only in-frame clones here, not all; method: immunoSEQ multiplex PCR. Of around 100,000 clones in the sample, approximately 88% were seen once. The material sequenced was peripheral blood. The receptors stem from an elderly man with acute or convalescent COVID-19.

This sequence joins TRBV2 and TRBJ1-5, with D uncertain. Germline loops: CDR1 SNHLY, CDR2 FYNNEI. V lost 6 bases, J lost 3 bases, and 12 bases lay in between. CDR3 size: 14 residues. Here the CDR3 reads CASRGGSSNQPQHF. CDR3 in DNA: TGTGCCAGCAGGGGAGGATCCTCCAATCAGCCCCAGCATTTT.

The chain recombines TRBV7-3 with TRBJ2-1; 13 bases agree with TRBD2. Germline values: CDR1 SGHTA, CDR2 FQGTGA. V was pared by 4 bases and J by 13 bases, with 7 bases of the junction left unmatched. This CDR3 has 14 amino acids. The CDR3 loop is CASSWSGTSGDQFF. The CDR3 region has the DNA TGTGCCAGCAGCTGGTCCGGGACTAGCGGGGATCAGTTCTTC. The whole variable domain, remainder taken from reference TRBV7-3 and TRBJ2-1, is GAGVSQTPSNKVTEKGKYVELRCDPISGHTALYWYRQSLGQGPEFLIYFQGTGAADDSGLPNDRFFAVRPEGSVSTLKIQRTERGDSAVYLCASSWSGTSGDQFFGPGTRLTVL.

This clone was observed a few times. J is TRBJ1-3 and V is TRBV9, with D possibly TRBD1 on 5 matching bases. This CDR3 region has 15 residues. Germline values: CDR1 SGDLS, CDR2 YYNGEE. V was clipped by 4 bases and J by 0 bases, with 11 bases between them. As DNA, the CDR3 is TGTGCCAGCAGCCGACAGCCCTCCTCTGGAAACACCATATATTTT. Its translation is CASSRQPSSGNTIYF. Full variable domain (rest looked up from reference TRBV9 and TRBJ1-3): DSGVTQTPKHLITATGQRVTLRCSPRSGDLSVYWYQQSLDQGLQFLIQYYNGEERAKGNILERFSAQQFPDLHSELNLSSLELGDSALYFCASSRQPSSGNTIYFGEGSWLTVV.

The chain combines TRBV12-5 with TRBJ1-2; weak D call: TRBD1 (6 bases). Looked up from germline, CDR1 is LGHNT and CDR2 is FRNRAP. Trimming removed 4 bases at V and 3 bases at J, with 15 bases between. The CDR3 is 15 amino acids. This chain's CDR3 is CASGSIQGKDYGYTF. Here the CDR3 DNA reads TGTGCTAGTGGTTCGATTCAGGGGAAGGACTATGGCTACACCTTC.

In DNA, the CDR3 is TGTGCCAGCAGCCCCGCGCACTTCTACAATGAGCAGTTCTTC. Translated: CASSPAHFYNEQFF. This chain links TRBV7-3 with TRBJ2-1; D remains ambiguous. V was shortened by 5 bases and J by 3 bases, with 11 bases between the two germline ends. In germline, CDR1 is SGHTA, CDR2 FQGTGA. The CDR3 contains 14 residues. Full variable domain (outside the CDR3, taken from reference TRBV7-3 and TRBJ2-1): GAGVSQTPSNKVTEKGKYVELRCDPISGHTALYWYRQSLGQGPEFLIYFQGTGAADDSGLPNDRFFAVRPEGSVSTLKIQRTERGDSAVYLCASSPAHFYNEQFFGPGTRLTVL.

The rearrangement joins TRBV29-1 to TRBJ2-5, with TRBD2 identical over 13 bases. The CDR3 contains 18 residues. V trimming: 3 bases; J trimming: 0 bases; junction bases outside the gene matches: 10. Per the germline V gene, CDR1 is SQVTM and CDR2 is ANQGSEA. CDR3 sequence (DNA): TGCAGCGTTGATGGGGTTGGGACTAGCGGGGCATACCAAGAGACCCAGTACTTC. Translation: CSVDGVGTSGAYQETQYF.

This sequence joins TRBV9 and TRBJ2-3, with 8 nucleotides matching TRBD1. Trimming took 4 bases from V and 6 from J; bases not matched to a gene: 16. Germline V gene lookup returns CDR1 SGDLS and CDR2 YYNGEE. The CDR3 is 17 amino acids. The CDR3: CASSQTGASILIDTQYF. Here the CDR3 DNA reads TGTGCCAGCAGCCAGACAGGGGCGTCCATTCTCATCGATACGCAGTATTTT.

The chain couples TRBV5-1 to TRBJ1-1; 8 nucleotides align to TRBD1. This CDR3 spans 15 amino acids. Unmatched junction bases numbered 7, after V lost 3 bases and J lost 3 bases. Germline CDR1 SGHRS, CDR2 YFSETQ. The CDR3, as DNA: TGCGCCAGCAGCTGGGACAGGCCCGGGGACACTGAAGCTTTCTTT. Encoded protein: CASSWDRPGDTEAFF.

The chain recombines TRBV28 with TRBJ1-2; 8 bases fit TRBD1. This CDR3 region has 14 residues. Germline CDR1 is MDHEN and CDR2 is SYDVKM. V lost 4 bases and J lost 2; bases outside the gene matches: 3. The CDR3 here is CASSSRTGNYGYTF. The CDR3, as DNA: TGTGCCAGCAGTTCGCGGACAGGGAACTATGGCTACACCTTC.

The chain has TRBV4-1 and TRBJ1-2, with TRBD1 as a possible D gene (6 bases). This CDR3 comprises 14 residues. Germline-derived CDR1 and CDR2 are MGHRA and YSYEKL. The V end was cut by 1 base, the J end by 4 bases, with 10 bases between. Here the CDR3 DNA reads TGCGCCAGCAGCCAAGCCGGACAGCTCTATGGCTACACCTTC. Its protein product is CASSQAGQLYGYTF.

V usage is TRBV3-1 (or the pseudogene TRBV3-2) and J usage is TRBJ2-7; D gene uncertain. V dropped 0 bases and J dropped 2 bases, with 11 bases sitting between them. This CDR3 comprises 15 residues. Looked up from germline, CDR1 is LGHDT and CDR2 is YNNKEL (reference sequence). The CDR3 nucleotides are TGTGCCAGCAGCCAAGATTCGAGTTCCCCCTACGAGCAGTACTTC. Translation: CASSQDSSSPYEQYF.

The CDR3 sequence is CASSFGTSGTYNEQFF. The CDR3 DNA sequence: TGCGCCAGCAGCTTCGGTACTAGCGGAACCTACAATGAGCAGTTCTTC. This sequence joins TRBV5-1 and TRBJ2-1; 8 bases fit TRBD2. Germline CDR1 and CDR2: SGHRS and YFSETQ. The CDR3 totals 16 residues. Trimming at V came to 2 bases and at J to 2 bases, leaving 6 bases not matched to a gene.

The chain joins TRBV25-1 to TRBJ2-2, with D possibly TRBD1 on 6 matching bases. Trimming removed 4 bases from V and 1 base from J, with 13 bases in between. Germline V gene lookup returns CDR1 MGHDK and CDR2 SYGVNS. The CDR3 is made up of 16 amino acids. In DNA form, the CDR3 reads TGTGCCAGCAGTGTAATTGGGGGACAGAACACCGGGGAGCTGTTTTTT. Translated, it gives CASSVIGGQNTGELFF.

The V and J genes are TRBV18 and TRBJ1-4, with 10 bases fitting TRBD1. This CDR3 has 16 amino acids. The J segment lost 4 bases and the V segment lost 3 bases, leaving 5 bases of the junction unmatched. Germline V gene lookup returns CDR1 KGHSH and CDR2 LQKENI. The CDR3 is CASSPGQGIGNEKLFF. In DNA, the CDR3 is TGTGCCAGCTCACCGGGACAGGGGATCGGTAATGAAAAACTGTTTTTT.

The count of this clone is one. The rearrangement joins TRBV12-3 or TRBV12-4 to TRBJ1-4; D is ambiguous. This CDR3 has 12 amino acids. Trimming took off 1 base at V and 8 bases at J, with 5 bases between the two ends. The CDR3 region has the DNA TGTGCCAGCAGTTTAGTTCGGGAAAAACTGTTTTTT. Translating gives CASSLVREKLFF.

This clone was recorded once. The chain combines TRBV15 with TRBJ2-1, with TRBD1 matching 9 bases. The CDR3 is made up of 17 amino acids. V was pared by 4 bases and J by 6 bases, with 13 bases of the junction left unmatched. Germline V gene sequence: CDR1 LNHNV, CDR2 YYDKDF (reference sequence). CDR3 sequence (DNA): TGTGCCACCAGCAAAGATACCGGGACAGGGAGGGCCAATGAGCAGTTCTTC. It translates to CATSKDTGTGRANEQFF. Looking up the rest from reference TRBV15 and TRBJ2-1 gives the full variable domain: DAMVIQNPRYQVTQFGKPVTLSCSQTLNHNVMYWYQQKSSQAPKLLFHYYDKDFNNEADTPDNFQSRRPNTSFCFLDIRSPGLGDTAMYLCATSKDTGTGRANEQFFGPGTRLTVL.

The chain carries TRBV29-1 and TRBJ2-7, with a possible D match to TRBD1 (6 bases). Germline-derived CDR1 and CDR2 are SQVTM and ANQGSEA. This CDR3 contains 11 residues. The V end lost 4 bases, the J end lost 6 bases, and 10 bases lay between the germline ends. Here the CDR3 DNA reads TGCAGCGTTGGAGCAGGGGTCGAGCAGTACTTC. This sequence encodes CSVGAGVEQYF.

V gene TRBV6-5 combines with J gene TRBJ1-5; a weak D match, TRBD1 (5 bases). Between the trimmed V and J ends, which lost 10 bases and 4 bases, there was a span of 17 bases. This CDR3 is 14 amino acids long. CDR1 MNHEY and CDR2 SVGAGI come from the germline V gene. The CDR3 loop is CATTDGGKNQPQHF. CDR3 coding DNA: TGTGCCACCACAGACGGGGGGAAGAATCAGCCCCAGCATTTT.

The V and J genes are TRBV7-9 and TRBJ1-5; TRBD1 matches at 9 bases. V shed 5 bases, J shed 5 bases, and the junction held 7 bases outside the gene matches. The CDR3 sequence is 15 residues long. Germline V gene lookup returns CDR1 SEHNR and CDR2 FQNEAQ (reference sequence). The CDR3 nucleotides read TGTGCCAGCAGCCGGGGACAGGGAGAAGATCAGCCCCAGCATTTT. Translation: CASSRGQGEDQPQHF.

The CDR3 DNA is TGTGCCAGCAGTTCCCTGACAGGGAGGTTTGGGGCCAACGTCCTGACTTTC. Amino acid sequence: CASSSLTGRFGANVLTF. The chain employs TRBV28 and TRBJ2-6, with D possibly matching TRBD1 (7 bases). V gave up 4 bases and J gave up 3 bases, with 16 bases separating them. Per germline, CDR1 MDHEN and CDR2 SYDVKM. This CDR3 spans 17 amino acids.

The chain couples TRBV7-9 to TRBJ2-7; maybe TRBD1 (5 bases). The CDR3 runs 14 residues. V lost 0 bases and J lost 5, with 11 bases in between. Germline-derived CDR1 and CDR2 are SEHNR and FQNEAQ (reference sequence). CDR3 protein: CASSLALDKHEQYF. The CDR3 nucleotides are TGTGCCAGCAGCTTAGCGCTGGACAAACACGAGCAGTACTTC.

This clone was counted once. The gene calls are TRBV6-5 and TRBJ1-3, with TRBD1 identical over 7 bases. Germline lookup yields CDR1 MNHEY and CDR2 SVGAGI. V trimming: 7 bases; J trimming: 4 bases; junction bases outside the gene matches: 10. The CDR3 has 15 residues. CDR3 bases: TGTGCCAGCACCCTGACAGGGCTTTCGGGAAACACCATATATTTT. Translated: CASTLTGLSGNTIYF.

The chain uses TRBV30 and TRBJ1-2, with 8 bases fitting TRBD1. This CDR3 has 14 residues. From germline, CDR1 is GTSNPN and CDR2 SVGIG (reference sequence). Trimming cost V 3 bases and J 4 bases; bases outside gene matches: 7. The CDR3 sequence is CAWSSGTGPYGYTF. The CDR3 nucleotides read TGTGCCTGGAGCTCCGGGACAGGACCCTATGGCTACACCTTC.